This T cell receptor (beta chain) was retrieved from a study of blood T cells in healthy people across ages. About the study: Template switching retrieved approximately one barcoded beta molecule for each two T cells.

A few counts support this clonotype. Its specificity is unknown. A second PCR, run for roughly 7 to 12 cycles, used a sample-barcoded 5' primer plus a J-beta primer mix. Through a template-switch adaptor with 12 random nucleotides, each cDNA molecule received a tag. Using its own MiXCR run on the 5' RACE reads, TCRdb lists one record per CDR3 protein. The table shows about 1.4 million distinct CDR3 sequences, with roughly 59% occurring only once. The CDR3 sequence is 14 residues long. V was clipped by 4 bases and J by 5 bases, with 15 bases between them. The germline V gene has CDR1 MNHEY and CDR2 SMNVEV (reference sequence). Study observations and caveats: Fewer expanded clones and more diversity marked long-lived versus aged donors. What prevented conclusive comparison of naive and antigen-experienced cells was that PBMCs were unsorted.

The TCR sequence derives from a man aged 18 to 30 in good health. The V gene is TRBV27, the J gene TRBJ2-7, with D unresolved. The sequenced material came from blood. The CDR3 bases are TGTGCCAGCAGTTCCGACGCCAATTTAAACGAGCAGTACTTC. This codes for CASSSDANLNEQYF.